A single sample is the source of the 17 T cell receptor beta chains below, sequenced in a study of cytomegalovirus exposure and HLA in healthy donors (dated by TCRdb to the late 2010s). Receptor libraries were prepared by the immunoSEQ multiplex PCR assay. The multiplex PCR relied on a mix of 60 forward primers for TCR Vbeta segments and 13 reverse primers for TCR Jbeta segments. The table comes from immuneACCESS by way of TCRdb, which keeps in-frame sequences with V and J called. Part of the clones is missing from these tables; in studies checked, under half for an unresolved V gene and the rest for unknown reasons. Present in this sample are about 180,000 clones, around four fifths of which were seen just once. The ten largest clonotypes hold 1.4% of the sample. The specimen was PBMCs. The source is a young man in good health and CMV-seronegative.

Details on this clone: One junction end does not reproduce the germline sequence, and a read error may be involved. The gene calls are TRBV7-9 and TRBJ1-2, with D maybe TRBD1 (6 bases). The CDR3 runs to 13 residues. Germline V CDR1 and CDR2: SEHNR, FQNEAQ (reference sequence). CDR3 amino acids: CSSSLRDTYGYTF. The CDR3 DNA is TGTTCCAGCAGCTTACGGGACACCTATGGCTACACCTTC. Full variable domain (missing parts from reference TRBV7-9 and TRBJ1-2): DTGVSQNPRHKITKRGQNVTFRCDPISEHNRLYWYRQTLGQGPEFLTYFQNEAQLEKSRLLSDRFSAERPKGSFSTLEIQRTEQGDSAMYLCSSSLRDTYGYTFGSGTRLTVV.

This clone appeared a few times. The chain combines TRBV6-1 with TRBJ2-7; the D gene is possibly TRBD1 (5 bases). Germline loops: CDR1 MNHNS, CDR2 SASEGT. Trimming stripped 9 bases from V and 1 base from J, with 7 bases between. CDR3 length equals 11 residues. Written as DNA, the CDR3 is TGTGCCAGTCAGGGTTCCTACGAGCAGTACTTC. Translated: CASQGSYEQYF.

This clone was seen a single time. The CDR3 DNA sequence: TGTGCCTGGAGCCGTAAGACAGGGGAGAAGAATTCACCCCTCCACTTT. Its translation: CAWSRKTGEKNSPLHF. The rearrangement joins TRBV30 to TRBJ1-6, with 8 bases lining up with TRBD1. Unmatched junction bases numbered 11, after V lost 3 bases and J lost 7 bases. The CDR3 loop spans 16 amino acids. Germline CDR1 is GTSNPN and CDR2 is SVGIG (reference sequence).

This clone was counted between two and nine times. V gene TRBV6-5 combines with J gene TRBJ2-5; 8 nucleotides line up with TRBD1. J gave up 5 bases and V 5 bases, and 4 bases lay outside the gene matches. The V gene's germline CDR1 is MNHEY and CDR2 SVGAGI. The CDR3 runs 13 residues. This CDR3 reads CASSVDRGETQYF. CDR3 in DNA: TGTGCCAGCAGTGTAGACAGGGGTGAGACCCAGTACTTC.

The V call is TRBV5-1, the J call TRBJ2-4, with 9 bases aligning to TRBD2. The V gene end was trimmed by 0 bases and the J gene end by 6 bases; junction bases not matched to a gene: 10. The CDR3 sequence is 17 residues long. Germline V gene lookup returns CDR1 SGHRS and CDR2 YFSETQ. The CDR3 loop reads CASSLVVSGGQGNIQYF. Here the CDR3 DNA reads TGCGCCAGCAGCTTGGTAGTAAGCGGGGGGCAGGGAAACATTCAGTACTTC.

V usage is TRBV18 and J usage is TRBJ2-7; 7 positions match TRBD1. This CDR3 spans 15 amino acids. J gave up 0 bases and V 3 bases, and 5 bases lay outside the gene matches. The germline V gene encodes CDR1 KGHSH and CDR2 LQKENI. CDR3 sequence: CASSPTQGFSYEQYF. As DNA, the CDR3 is TGTGCCAGCTCACCGACACAGGGGTTCTCCTACGAGCAGTACTTC. The full variable domain, with the rest looked up from reference TRBV18 and TRBJ2-7, is NAGVMQNPRHLVRRRGQEARLRCSPMKGHSHVYWYRQLPEEGLKFMVYLQKENIIDESGMPKERFSAEFPKEGPSILRIQQVVRGDSAAYFCASSPTQGFSYEQYFGPGTRLTVT.

This chain links TRBV5-4 with TRBJ1-1, with TRBD1 as a possible D gene (6 bases). The CDR3 totals 14 residues. CDR1 is SGHNT and CDR2 is YYREEE in the germline V gene (reference sequence). V lost 3 bases and J lost 6, with 15 bases in between. CDR3: CASSSAQGPSEAFF. Written as DNA, the CDR3 is TGTGCCAGCAGCTCGGCACAGGGCCCCTCTGAAGCTTTCTTT.

V usage is TRBV6-6 and J usage is TRBJ1-2; a weak D match, TRBD1 (6 bases). V was trimmed by 5 bases and J by 7 bases, leaving 20 bases between them. The CDR3 length is 15 residues. Germline loops: CDR1 MNHNY, CDR2 SVGAGI (reference sequence). CDR3: CASSDAAGVLGGYTF. The CDR3 bases are TGTGCCAGCAGTGACGCGGCAGGGGTCCTCGGTGGCTACACCTTC.

The rearrangement joins TRBV9 to TRBJ2-3; maybe TRBD1 (6 bases). Trimming removed 3 bases at V and 4 bases at J, with 12 bases between. The germline V gene has CDR1 SGDLS and CDR2 YYNGEE. This CDR3 region has 14 residues. CDR3 amino acids: CASSAQGWADTQYF. The CDR3 DNA reads TGTGCCAGCAGCGCACAGGGCTGGGCAGATACGCAGTATTTT.

The gene calls are TRBV7-2 and TRBJ1-5; D remains ambiguous. V lost 1 base, J lost 3 bases, and 10 bases lay in between. CDR3 length equals 15 residues. Germline lookup yields CDR1 SGHTA and CDR2 FQGNSA. The CDR3 bases are TGTGCCAGCAGCTTAGACCAGGCGCTCAATCAGCCCCAGCATTTT. Amino acids: CASSLDQALNQPQHF.

This clone has only a few counts. V gene TRBV6-1 combines with J gene TRBJ2-5; weak D call: TRBD2 (6 bases). Germline V CDR1 and CDR2: MNHNS, SASEGT. The CDR3 covers 14 residues. V was pared by 7 bases and J by 5 bases, with 17 bases between. Written as DNA, the CDR3 is TGTGCCAGCATTCCCGGGAGCAGGGTTGAGACCCAGTACTTC. It is translated as CASIPGSRVETQYF.

The rearrangement joins TRBV11-1 to TRBJ2-7, with TRBD1 matching 8 bases. The CDR3 runs 15 residues. The ends lost 5 bases at V and 3 bases at J; junction bases unmatched: 9. Germline values: CDR1 SGHAT, CDR2 FQDESV (reference sequence). The CDR3 protein is CASSETGTGSYEQYF. CDR3 in DNA: TGTGCCAGCAGCGAAACCGGGACAGGAAGCTACGAGCAGTACTTC.

V and J are TRBV7-2 and TRBJ2-3, with D uncertain. Trimming took off 2 bases at V and 1 base at J, with 7 bases between the two ends. CDR3 length: 14 residues. Germline V gives CDR1 SGHTA, CDR2 FQGNSA. The CDR3 region is CASSLFRGTDTQYF. CDR3 coding DNA: TGTGCCAGCAGCTTATTTCGGGGCACAGATACGCAGTATTTT.

The rearrangement links TRBV9 to TRBJ2-2; possible D gene TRBD2, 6 bases. The V end lost 7 bases, the J end lost 3 bases, and 10 bases lay between the germline ends. The CDR3 loop spans 13 amino acids. CDR1 is SGDLS and CDR2 is YYNGEE in the germline V gene. The CDR3 here is CASAGLHTGELFF. The CDR3 region has the DNA TGTGCCAGCGCGGGGCTTCACACCGGGGAGCTGTTTTTT.

In its sample, this clone was seen a few times. The gene calls are TRBV5-4 and TRBJ2-7, with TRBD2 identical over 9 bases. The CDR3 totals 13 residues. Germline CDR1 reads SGHNT; CDR2 reads YYREEE (reference sequence). V was clipped by 1 base and J by 7 bases; unmatched bases: 3. As DNA, the CDR3 is TGTGCCAGCAGCTTGTCCCTAGCGGGGGAGCAGTACTTC. It is translated as CASSLSLAGEQYF. Full variable domain (remainder filled in from reference TRBV5-4 and TRBJ2-7): ETGVTQSPTHLIKTRGQQVTLRCSSQSGHNTVSWYQQALGQGPQFIFQYYREEENGRGNFPPRFSGLQFPNYSSELNVNALELDDSALYLCASSLSLAGEQYFGPGTRLTVT.

V gene TRBV19 combines with J gene TRBJ2-7; 11 nucleotides agree with TRBD1. V was clipped by 1 base and J by 4 bases; unmatched bases: 3. This CDR3 region has 15 residues. From germline, CDR1 is LNHDA and CDR2 SQIVND (reference sequence). Written as DNA, the CDR3 is TGTGCCAGTAGTATAGGGACAGGGGGCAGGTACGAGCAGTACTTC. The encoded protein is CASSIGTGGRYEQYF.

The genes are TRBV7-9 and TRBJ2-7, with D unresolved. V lost 6 bases and J lost 2, with 11 bases in between. The CDR3 loop spans 13 amino acids. Germline-derived CDR1 and CDR2 are SEHNR and FQNEAQ (reference sequence). The CDR3 here is CASSEGVTYEQYF. The CDR3 DNA sequence: TGTGCCAGCAGTGAAGGAGTCACCTACGAGCAGTACTTC.